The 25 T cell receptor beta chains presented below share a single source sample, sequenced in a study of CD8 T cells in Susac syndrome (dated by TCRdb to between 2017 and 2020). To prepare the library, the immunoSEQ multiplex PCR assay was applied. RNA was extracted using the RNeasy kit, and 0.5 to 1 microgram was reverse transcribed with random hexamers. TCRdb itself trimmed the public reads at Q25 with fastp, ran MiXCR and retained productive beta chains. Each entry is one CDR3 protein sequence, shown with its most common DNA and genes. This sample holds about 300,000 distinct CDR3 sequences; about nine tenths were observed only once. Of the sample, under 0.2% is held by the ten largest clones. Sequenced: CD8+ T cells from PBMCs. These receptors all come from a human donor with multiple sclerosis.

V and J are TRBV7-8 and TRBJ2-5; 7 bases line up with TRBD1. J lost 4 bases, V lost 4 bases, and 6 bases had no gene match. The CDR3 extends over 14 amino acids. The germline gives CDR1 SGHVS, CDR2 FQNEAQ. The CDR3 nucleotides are TGTGCCAGCAGCTCACAGACAGGGCTAGAGACCCAGTACTTC. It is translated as CASSSQTGLETQYF.

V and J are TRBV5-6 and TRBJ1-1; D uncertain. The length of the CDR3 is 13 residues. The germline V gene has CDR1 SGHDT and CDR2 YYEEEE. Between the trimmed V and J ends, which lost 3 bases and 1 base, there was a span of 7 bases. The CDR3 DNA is TGTGCCAGCAGCTCCCCAGGGAACACTGAAGCTTTCTTT. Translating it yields CASSSPGNTEAFF.

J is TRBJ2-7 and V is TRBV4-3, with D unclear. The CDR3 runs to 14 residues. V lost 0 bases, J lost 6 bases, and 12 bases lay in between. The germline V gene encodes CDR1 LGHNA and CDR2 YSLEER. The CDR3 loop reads CASSQDSRRIEQYF. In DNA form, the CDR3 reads TGCGCCAGCAGCCAAGATTCTAGGCGGATCGAGCAGTACTTC.

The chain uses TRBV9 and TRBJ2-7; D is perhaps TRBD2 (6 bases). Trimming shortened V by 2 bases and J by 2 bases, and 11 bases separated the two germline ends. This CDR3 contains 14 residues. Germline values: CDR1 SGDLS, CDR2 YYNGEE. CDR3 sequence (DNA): TGTGCCAGCAGCGTGGGGGGACCTCCCTACGAGCAGTACTTC. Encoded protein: CASSVGGPPYEQYF. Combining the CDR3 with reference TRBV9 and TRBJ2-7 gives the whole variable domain DSGVTQTPKHLITATGQRVTLRCSPRSGDLSVYWYQQSLDQGLQFLIQYYNGEERAKGNILERFSAQQFPDLHSELNLSSLELGDSALYFCASSVGGPPYEQYFGPGTRLTVT.

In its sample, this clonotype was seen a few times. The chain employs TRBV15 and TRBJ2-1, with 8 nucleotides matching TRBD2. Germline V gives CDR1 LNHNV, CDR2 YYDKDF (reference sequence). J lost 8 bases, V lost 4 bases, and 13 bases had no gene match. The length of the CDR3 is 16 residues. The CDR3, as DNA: TGTGCCACCAGCAATACCCGGGCGGGAGGTATTGATGAGCAGTTCTTC. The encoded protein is CATSNTRAGGIDEQFF. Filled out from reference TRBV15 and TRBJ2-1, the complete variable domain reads DAMVIQNPRYQVTQFGKPVTLSCSQTLNHNVMYWYQQKSSQAPKLLFHYYDKDFNNEADTPDNFQSRRPNTSFCFLDIRSPGLGDTAMYLCATSNTRAGGIDEQFFGPGTRLTVL.

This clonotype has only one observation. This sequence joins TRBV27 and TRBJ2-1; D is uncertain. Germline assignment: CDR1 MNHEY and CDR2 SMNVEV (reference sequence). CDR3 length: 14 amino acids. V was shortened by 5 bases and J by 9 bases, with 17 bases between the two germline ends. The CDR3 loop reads CASSPPDGMGEQFF. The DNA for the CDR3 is TGTGCCAGCAGTCCCCCGGACGGAATGGGTGAGCAGTTCTTC.

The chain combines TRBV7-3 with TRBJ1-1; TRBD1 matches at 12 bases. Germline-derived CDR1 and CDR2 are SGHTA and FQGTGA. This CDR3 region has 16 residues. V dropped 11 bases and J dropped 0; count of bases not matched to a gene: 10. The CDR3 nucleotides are TGTGCCGCAGATGGGGGACAGGGGGCATTGAACACTGAAGCTTTCTTT. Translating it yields CAADGGQGALNTEAFF.

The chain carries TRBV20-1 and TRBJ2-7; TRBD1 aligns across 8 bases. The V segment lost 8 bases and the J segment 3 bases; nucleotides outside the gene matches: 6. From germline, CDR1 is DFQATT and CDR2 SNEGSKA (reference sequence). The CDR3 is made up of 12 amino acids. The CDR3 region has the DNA TGCAGTTTGAGGACAGGGAGCTACGAGCAGTACTTC. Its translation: CSLRTGSYEQYF.

The CDR3 DNA sequence: TGTGCCAGCAGTTTCGCGGGAGCTAAGAATGAGCAGTTCTTC. Amino acid sequence: CASSFAGAKNEQFF. The chain employs TRBV6-2 or TRBV6-3 and TRBJ2-1, with TRBD2 identical over 7 bases. Unmatched junction bases numbered 7, after V lost 4 bases and J lost 7 bases. This CDR3 is 14 amino acids long. CDR1 is MNHEY and CDR2 is SVGEGT in the germline V gene.

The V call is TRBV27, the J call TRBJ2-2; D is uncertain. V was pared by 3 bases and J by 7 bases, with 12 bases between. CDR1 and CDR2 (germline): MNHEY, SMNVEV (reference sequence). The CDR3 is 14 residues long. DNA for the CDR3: TGTGCCAGCAGTTTGAATGTGGTTGGCGGGGAGCTGTTTTTT. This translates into CASSLNVVGGELFF.

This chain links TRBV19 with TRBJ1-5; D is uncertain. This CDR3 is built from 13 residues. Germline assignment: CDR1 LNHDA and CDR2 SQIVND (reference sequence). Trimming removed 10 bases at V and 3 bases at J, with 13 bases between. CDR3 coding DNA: TGTGCCACTTCGGGCGGATTCAATCAGCCCCAGCATTTT. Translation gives CATSGGFNQPQHF.

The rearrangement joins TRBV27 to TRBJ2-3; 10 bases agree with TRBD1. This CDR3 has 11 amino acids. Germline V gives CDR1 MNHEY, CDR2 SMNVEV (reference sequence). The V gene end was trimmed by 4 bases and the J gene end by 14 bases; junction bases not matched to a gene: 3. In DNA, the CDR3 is TGTGCCAGCAGTTCGGGACAGGGGCGGTATTTT. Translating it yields CASSSGQGRYF.

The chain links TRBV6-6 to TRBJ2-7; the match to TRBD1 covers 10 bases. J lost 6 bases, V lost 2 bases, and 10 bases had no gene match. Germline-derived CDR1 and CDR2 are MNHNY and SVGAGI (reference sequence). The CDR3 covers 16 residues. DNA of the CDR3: TGTGCCAGCAGTTACCCGTTCGGGACAGGGGTCCTCGAGCAGTACTTC. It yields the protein CASSYPFGTGVLEQYF.

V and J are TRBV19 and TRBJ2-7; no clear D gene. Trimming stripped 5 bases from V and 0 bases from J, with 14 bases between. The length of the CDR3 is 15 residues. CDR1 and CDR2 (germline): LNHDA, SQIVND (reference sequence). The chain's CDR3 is CASSPQRFYSYEQYF. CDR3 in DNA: TGTGCCAGTAGTCCACAGAGATTCTACTCCTACGAGCAGTACTTC.

CDR3 DNA sequence: TGTGCCAGCAGGGCAAAGGGGGGCAATCAGCCCCAGCATTTT. It specifies CASRAKGGNQPQHF. This chain uses TRBV6-1 with TRBJ1-5, with D perhaps TRBD1 (6 bases). Germline assignment: CDR1 MNHNS and CDR2 SASEGT. This CDR3 has 14 amino acids. Trimming took off 6 bases at V and 2 bases at J, with 11 bases between the two ends.

The CDR3 DNA reads TGTGCCAGCAGTGAAATGATTAGTATCGGGGAGCTGTTTTTT. This sequence encodes CASSEMISIGELFF. V and J are TRBV6-4 and TRBJ2-2; D uncertain. Per the germline V gene, CDR1 is MRHNA and CDR2 is SNTAGT. Trimming pared 3 bases from V and 7 bases from J, leaving 12 bases between. This CDR3 has 14 residues.

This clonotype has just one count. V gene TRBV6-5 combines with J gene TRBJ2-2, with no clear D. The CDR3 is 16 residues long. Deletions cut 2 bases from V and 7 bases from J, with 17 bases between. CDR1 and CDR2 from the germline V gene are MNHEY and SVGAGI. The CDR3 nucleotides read TGTGCCAGCAGTTACCTTATGCTGGACGGTGGCGGGGAGCTGTTTTTT. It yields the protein CASSYLMLDGGGELFF.

Written as DNA, the CDR3 is TGTGCCAGCAGCTCGGCCGGACTAGCGGGATGGGAGACCCAGTACTTC. Translation gives CASSSAGLAGWETQYF. This rearrangement joins TRBV7-2 to TRBJ2-5, with 12 bases fitting TRBD2. Germline-derived CDR1 and CDR2 are SGHTA and FQGNSA. The CDR3 covers 16 residues. J gave up 5 bases and V 4 bases, and 8 bases lay outside the gene matches.

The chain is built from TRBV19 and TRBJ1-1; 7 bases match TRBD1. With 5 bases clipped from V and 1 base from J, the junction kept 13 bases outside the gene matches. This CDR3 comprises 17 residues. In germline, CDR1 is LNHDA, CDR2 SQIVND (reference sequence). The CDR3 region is CASSPFPRGEENTEAFF. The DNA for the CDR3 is TGTGCCAGTAGTCCTTTTCCCAGGGGGGAGGAGAACACTGAAGCTTTCTTT.

The CDR3 is CASSPPHEQYF. CDR3 DNA sequence: TGCGCCAGCAGCCCCCCCCACGAGCAGTACTTC. The chain carries TRBV4-3 and TRBJ2-7; no clear D. Trimming removed 4 bases from V and 5 bases from J, with 6 bases in between. Looked up from germline, CDR1 is LGHNA and CDR2 is YSLEER. The CDR3 loop spans 11 amino acids.

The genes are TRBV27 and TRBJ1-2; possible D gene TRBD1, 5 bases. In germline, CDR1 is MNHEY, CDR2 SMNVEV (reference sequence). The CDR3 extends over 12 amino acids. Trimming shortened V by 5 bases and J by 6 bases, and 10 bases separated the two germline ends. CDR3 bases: TGTGCCAGCAGTCCTGGGGGGGATGGCTACACCTTC. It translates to CASSPGGDGYTF.

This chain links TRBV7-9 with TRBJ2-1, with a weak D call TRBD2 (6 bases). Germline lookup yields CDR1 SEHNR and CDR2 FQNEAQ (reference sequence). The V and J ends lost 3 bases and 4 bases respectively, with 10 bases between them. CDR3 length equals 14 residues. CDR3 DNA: TGTGCCAGCAGCTTCGGAGGGATATACAATGAGCAGTTCTTC. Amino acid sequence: CASSFGGIYNEQFF.

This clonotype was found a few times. CDR3 protein: CASSYYYEQYF. The DNA of the CDR3 is TGTGCCAGCAGTTACTACTACGAGCAGTACTTC. The chain couples TRBV6-5 to TRBJ2-7; no clear D. The germline CDR1 and CDR2 sequences are MNHEY and SVGAGI. This CDR3 is built from 11 residues. The germline V and J ends were trimmed by 1 base and 3 bases, with 1 base remaining between them.

DNA of the CDR3: TGTGCCAGCGGGGATGGATTTAGCACAGATACGCAGTATTTT. Encoded protein: CASGDGFSTDTQYF. The chain employs TRBV27 and TRBJ2-3; D unresolved. The length of the CDR3 is 14 residues. Germline V gene data show CDR1 as MNHEY and CDR2 as SMNVEV (reference sequence). Trimming removed 8 bases from V and 0 bases from J, with 12 bases in between.

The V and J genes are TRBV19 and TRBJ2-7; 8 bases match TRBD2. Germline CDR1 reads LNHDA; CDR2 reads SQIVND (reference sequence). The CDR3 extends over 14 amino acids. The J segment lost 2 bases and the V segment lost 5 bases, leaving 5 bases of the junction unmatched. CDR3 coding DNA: TGTGCCAGTAGTGCTCAGACTAGCGCCTACGAGCAGTACTTC. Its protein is CASSAQTSAYEQYF.